These 12 T cell receptor beta chains were all obtained from the same sample, sequenced in a study of T cells in Graves' hyperthyroidism and ophthalmopathy. The CDR3 regions of TCR beta were amplified from RNA transcripts. Researchers ran a first-round RT-PCR on the TCR CDR3 using the HTBI primer set. Via MiXCR, TCRdb re-called the multiplex PCR reads, giving one row per CDR3 protein. The sample has approximately 400,000 distinct CDR3 sequences, about 14% seen once. The sequencing sample was made of blood. The receptors shown here come from a woman aged 25 to 39 with Graves' ophthalmopathy.

This clonotype was seen a handful of times. V usage is TRBV12-3 or TRBV12-4 and J usage is TRBJ1-4; D call uncertain. V was trimmed by 2 bases and J by 0 bases, leaving 7 bases between them. The CDR3 sequence is 15 residues long. CDR3 DNA sequence: TGTGCCAGCAGTTTATCCGTTCCAACTAATGAAAAACTGTTTTTT. It translates to CASSLSVPTNEKLFF.

This clonotype was counted many times. The chain employs TRBV5-5 and TRBJ2-1; D remains unclear. V lost 1 base to trimming and J lost 7 bases, with 9 bases between them. CDR1 is SGHKS, CDR2 YYEKEE, per germline (reference sequence). The CDR3 contains 13 residues. CDR3 bases: TGTGCCAGCAGCTTGTGGGGTTCGAATGAGCAGTTCTTC. This encodes CASSLWGSNEQFF.

This clonotype has a count of ten or more. CDR3 nucleotide sequence: TGTGCCAGCAGCTTGAGGGGGGACACCATTGGGAACGAGCAGTACTTC. Translated, it gives CASSLRGDTIGNEQYF. The chain couples TRBV7-9 to TRBJ2-7; the D gene could be TRBD1 or TRBD2 (6 bases each). CDR3 length: 16 amino acids. The ends were cut back, 3 bases at V and 5 bases at J, with 20 bases in the middle. Germline-derived CDR1 and CDR2 are SEHNR and FQNEAQ (reference sequence).

This clonotype has ten or more counts. The rearrangement uses TRBV5-1 and TRBJ2-1; TRBD2 aligns across 12 bases. Germline V CDR1 and CDR2: SGHRS, YFSETQ. J gave up 0 bases and V 3 bases, and 4 bases lay outside the gene matches. This CDR3 has 17 amino acids. CDR3 in amino acids: CASSSRTSGASYNEQFF. CDR3 bases: TGCGCCAGCAGCTCCCGGACTAGCGGGGCCTCCTACAATGAGCAGTTCTTC.

This clonotype was counted ten times or more. V is TRBV20-1 and J is TRBJ2-3; perhaps TRBD1 as D (6 bases). V was cut by 0 bases and J by 0 bases, with 13 bases left in between. The V gene's germline CDR1 is DFQATT and CDR2 SNEGSKA (reference sequence). The CDR3 totals 16 residues. The CDR3 spells CSARDSGAASTDTQYF. The DNA of the CDR3 is TGCAGTGCTAGAGACTCAGGGGCCGCTAGCACAGATACGCAGTATTTT.

This clonotype appeared a few times. The chain employs TRBV9 and TRBJ1-1; no clear D. This CDR3 region has 13 residues. V lost 0 bases, J lost 1 base, and 4 bases lay in between. Germline CDR1 and CDR2: SGDLS and YYNGEE. The CDR3 sequence: CASSVVRNTEAFF. The CDR3 DNA reads TGTGCCAGCAGCGTAGTGAGGAACACTGAAGCTTTCTTT.

The V gene is TRBV28, the J gene TRBJ2-3; 12 positions agree with TRBD2. Germline assignment: CDR1 MDHEN and CDR2 SYDVKM. The CDR3 is 18 residues long. V dropped 10 bases and J dropped 5; count of bases not matched to a gene: 19. CDR3 protein: CATQTRDLAGGPVDTQYF. The CDR3 DNA is TGTGCCACCCAGACCCGGGATCTAGCGGGGGGGCCGGTAGATACGCAGTATTTT.

With regard to this clonotype: This may be a read error, as it is one base from a much larger clone. The rearrangement links TRBV6-1 to TRBJ1-1, with a possible D match to TRBD1 (5 bases). CDR3 length: 17 amino acids. V was shortened by 6 bases and J by 2 bases, with 22 bases between the two germline ends. Germline V gives CDR1 MNHNS, CDR2 SASEGT. The DNA for the CDR3 is TGTGCCAGCAGAGCCCTACGGGGGGGGGTGAGAAACACTGAAGCTTTCTTT. This gives the protein CASRALRGGVRNTEAFF.

This clonotype was detected ten times or more. V gene TRBV7-2 combines with J gene TRBJ1-2, with unresolved D. The V gene's germline CDR1 is SGHTA and CDR2 FQGNSA. This CDR3 contains 15 residues. Trimming removed 1 base from V and 0 bases from J, with 9 bases in between. The CDR3 DNA follows: TGTGCCAGCAGCTTAGGAGGGTCTCCTAACTATGGCTACACCTTC. Its translation is CASSLGGSPNYGYTF.

This clonotype was recorded at least ten times. This chain links TRBV28 with TRBJ1-5; TRBD1 agrees at 8 bases. V trimming: 6 bases; J trimming: 4 bases; junction bases outside the gene matches: 5. Germline V gives CDR1 MDHEN, CDR2 SYDVKM. This CDR3 contains 14 residues. The CDR3 DNA reads TGTGCCAGCAGCCACGGACAGGGTAATCAGCCCCAGCATTTT. This translates into CASSHGQGNQPQHF. Looking up the rest from reference TRBV28 and TRBJ1-5 gives the full variable domain: DVKVTQSSRYLVKRTGEKVFLECVQDMDHENMFWYRQDPGLGLRLIYFSYDVKMKEKGDIPEGYSVSREKKERFSLILESASTNQTSMYLCASSHGQGNQPQHFGDGTRLSIL.

This clonotype was seen repeatedly, ten times or more. J is TRBJ2-7 and V is TRBV7-9; a weak D match, TRBD2 (5 bases). V lost 4 bases and J lost 2, with 12 bases in between. Germline V gives CDR1 SEHNR, CDR2 FQNEAQ (reference sequence). This CDR3 has 14 residues. The CDR3 sequence: CASSSPGVTYEQYF. Written as DNA, the CDR3 is TGTGCCAGCAGCTCTCCCGGGGTCACCTACGAGCAGTACTTC.

This clonotype was recorded at least ten times. This chain joins TRBV6-1 and TRBJ2-7; 7 nucleotides agree with TRBD1. The CDR3 covers 14 residues. The ends lost 7 bases at V and 3 bases at J; junction bases unmatched: 9. Germline CDR1 and CDR2: MNHNS and SASEGT. For the CDR3, the DNA is TGTGCCAGCACCCAGACAGGGAGTCTCTACGAGCAGTACTTC. It translates to CASTQTGSLYEQYF.